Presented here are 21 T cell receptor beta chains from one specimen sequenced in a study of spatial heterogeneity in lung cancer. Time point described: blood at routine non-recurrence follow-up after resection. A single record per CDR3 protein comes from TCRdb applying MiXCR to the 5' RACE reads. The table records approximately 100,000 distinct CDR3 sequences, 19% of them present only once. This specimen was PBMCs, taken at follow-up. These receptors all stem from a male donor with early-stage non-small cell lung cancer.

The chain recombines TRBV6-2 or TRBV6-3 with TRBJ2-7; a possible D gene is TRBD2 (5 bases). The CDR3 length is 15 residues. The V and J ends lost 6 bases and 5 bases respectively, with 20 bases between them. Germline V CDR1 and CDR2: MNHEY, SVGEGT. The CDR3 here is CASSPSGGLVHEQYF. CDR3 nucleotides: TGTGCCAGCAGCCCGAGCGGTGGTCTGGTCCACGAGCAGTACTTC.

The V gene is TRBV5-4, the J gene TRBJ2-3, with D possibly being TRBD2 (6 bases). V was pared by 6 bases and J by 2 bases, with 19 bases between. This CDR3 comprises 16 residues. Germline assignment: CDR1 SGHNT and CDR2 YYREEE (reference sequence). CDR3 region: CASTPRGAPSTDTQYF. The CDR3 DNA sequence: TGTGCCAGCACTCCTCGCGGGGCCCCCTCCACAGATACGCAGTATTTT.

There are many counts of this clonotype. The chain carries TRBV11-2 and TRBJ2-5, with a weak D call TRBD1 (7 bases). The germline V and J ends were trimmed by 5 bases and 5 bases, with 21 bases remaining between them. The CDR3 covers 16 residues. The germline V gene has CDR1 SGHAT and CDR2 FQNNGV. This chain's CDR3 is CASSRRGAEVRETQYF. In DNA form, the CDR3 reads TGTGCCAGCAGCCGCAGGGGGGCAGAAGTCAGGGAGACCCAGTACTTC.

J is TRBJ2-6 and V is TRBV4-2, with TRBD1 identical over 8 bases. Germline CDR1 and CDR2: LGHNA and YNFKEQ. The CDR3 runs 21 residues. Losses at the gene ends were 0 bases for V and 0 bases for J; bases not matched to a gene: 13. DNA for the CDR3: TGTGCCAGCAGCCAAGACCAGGGGGCGCAAGCTACGGTCTCTGGGGCCAACGTCCTGACTTTC. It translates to CASSQDQGAQATVSGANVLTF.

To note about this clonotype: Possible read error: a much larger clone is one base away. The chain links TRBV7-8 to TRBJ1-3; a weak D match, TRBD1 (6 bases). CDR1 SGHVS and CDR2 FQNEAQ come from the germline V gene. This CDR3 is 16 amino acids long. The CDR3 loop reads CACSLGAGATGNTIYF. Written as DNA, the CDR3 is TGTGCCTGCAGCTTAGGGGCGGGGGCGACTGGAAACACCATATATTTT.

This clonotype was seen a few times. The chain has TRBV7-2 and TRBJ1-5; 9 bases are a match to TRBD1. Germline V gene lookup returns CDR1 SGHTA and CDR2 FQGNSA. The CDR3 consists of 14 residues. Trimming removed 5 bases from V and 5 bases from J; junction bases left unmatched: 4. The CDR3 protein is CASSPTGGYQPQHF. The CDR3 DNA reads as TGTGCCAGCAGCCCGACAGGGGGGTATCAGCCCCAGCATTTT.

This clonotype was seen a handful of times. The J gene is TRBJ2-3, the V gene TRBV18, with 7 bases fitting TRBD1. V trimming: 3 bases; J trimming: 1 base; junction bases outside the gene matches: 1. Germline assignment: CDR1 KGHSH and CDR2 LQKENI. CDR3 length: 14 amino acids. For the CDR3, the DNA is TGTGCCAGCTCACCCGGACAGGGCACAGATACGCAGTATTTT. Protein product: CASSPGQGTDTQYF.

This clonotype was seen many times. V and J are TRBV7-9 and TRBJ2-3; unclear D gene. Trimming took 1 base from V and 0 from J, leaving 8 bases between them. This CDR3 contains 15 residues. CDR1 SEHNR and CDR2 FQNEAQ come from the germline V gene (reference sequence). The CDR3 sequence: CASSLDGLSTDTQYF. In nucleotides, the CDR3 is TGTGCCAGCAGCTTAGACGGATTAAGCACAGATACGCAGTATTTT.

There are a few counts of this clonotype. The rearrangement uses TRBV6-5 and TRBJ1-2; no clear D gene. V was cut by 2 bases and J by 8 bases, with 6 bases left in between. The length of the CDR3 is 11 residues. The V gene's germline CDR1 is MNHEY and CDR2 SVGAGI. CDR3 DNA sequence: TGTGCCAGCAGTTACGATGGCGGCTACACCTTC. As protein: CASSYDGGYTF.

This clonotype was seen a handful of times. CDR3 residues: CASSLDGQGVSPLHF. CDR3 sequence (DNA): TGTGCCAGCAGCTTAGACGGGCAAGGTGTTTCACCCCTCCACTTT. The chain is built from TRBV7-9 and TRBJ1-6; D is unresolved. Deletions cut 1 base from V and 9 bases from J, with 13 bases between. The CDR3 has 15 residues. Germline CDR1 and CDR2: SEHNR and FQNEAQ (reference sequence).

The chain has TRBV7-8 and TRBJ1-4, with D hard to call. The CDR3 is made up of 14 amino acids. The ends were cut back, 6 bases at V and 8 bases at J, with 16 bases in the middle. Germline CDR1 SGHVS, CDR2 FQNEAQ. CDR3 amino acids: CASRRAYLGEKLFF. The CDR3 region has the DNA TGTGCCAGCAGACGGGCCTACCTGGGGGAAAAACTGTTTTTT. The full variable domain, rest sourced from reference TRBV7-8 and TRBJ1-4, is GAGVSQSPRYKVAKRGQDVALRCDPISGHVSLFWYQQALGQGPEFLTYFQNEAQLDKSGLPSDRFFAERPEGSVSTLKIQRTQQEDSAVYLCASRRAYLGEKLFFGSGTQLSVL.

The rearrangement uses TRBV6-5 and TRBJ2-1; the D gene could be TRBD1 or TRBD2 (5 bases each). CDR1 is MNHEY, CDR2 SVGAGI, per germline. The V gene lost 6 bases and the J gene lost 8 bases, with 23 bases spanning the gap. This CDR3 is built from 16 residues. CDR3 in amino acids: CASRASIGVGSDEQFF. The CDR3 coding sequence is TGTGCCAGCAGGGCCTCGATAGGGGTTGGTAGCGATGAGCAGTTCTTC.

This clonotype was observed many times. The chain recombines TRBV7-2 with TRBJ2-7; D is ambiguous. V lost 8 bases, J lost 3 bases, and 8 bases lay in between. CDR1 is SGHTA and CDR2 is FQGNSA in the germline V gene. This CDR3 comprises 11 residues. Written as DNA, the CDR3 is TGTGCCAGCGGCCGCAACTACGAGCAGTACTTC. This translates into CASGRNYEQYF.

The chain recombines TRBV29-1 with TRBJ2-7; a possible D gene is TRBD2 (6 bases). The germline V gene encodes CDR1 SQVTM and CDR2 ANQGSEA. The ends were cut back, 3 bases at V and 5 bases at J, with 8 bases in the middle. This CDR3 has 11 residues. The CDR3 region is CSVDREDEQYV. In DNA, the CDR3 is TGCAGCGTTGACAGGGAGGACGAGCAGTACGTC.

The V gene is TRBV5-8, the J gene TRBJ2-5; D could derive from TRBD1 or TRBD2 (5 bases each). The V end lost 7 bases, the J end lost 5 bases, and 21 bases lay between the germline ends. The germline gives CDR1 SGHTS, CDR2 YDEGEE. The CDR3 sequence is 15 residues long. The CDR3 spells CASRPGRTREETQYF. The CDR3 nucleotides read TGTGCCAGCCGTCCGGGACGGACGAGGGAGGAGACCCAGTACTTC.

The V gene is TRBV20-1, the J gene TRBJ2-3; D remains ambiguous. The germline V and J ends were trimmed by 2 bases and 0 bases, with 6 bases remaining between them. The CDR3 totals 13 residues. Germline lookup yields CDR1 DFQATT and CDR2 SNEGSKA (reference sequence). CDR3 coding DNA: TGCAGTGCTAGAATTGGTAGCACAGATACGCAGTATTTT. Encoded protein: CSARIGSTDTQYF.

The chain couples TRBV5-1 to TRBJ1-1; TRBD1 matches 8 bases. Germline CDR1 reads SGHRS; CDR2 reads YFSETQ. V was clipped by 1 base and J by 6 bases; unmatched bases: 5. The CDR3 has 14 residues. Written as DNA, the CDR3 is TGCGCCAGCAGCTTGAGGCAGGGGGCATCTGAAGCTTTCTTT. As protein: CASSLRQGASEAFF. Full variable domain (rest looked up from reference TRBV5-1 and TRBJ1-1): KAGVTQTPRYLIKTRGQQVTLSCSPISGHRSVSWYQQTPGQGLQFLFEYFSETQRNKGNFPGRFSGRQFSNSRSEMNVSTLELGDSALYLCASSLRQGASEAFFGQGTRLTVV.

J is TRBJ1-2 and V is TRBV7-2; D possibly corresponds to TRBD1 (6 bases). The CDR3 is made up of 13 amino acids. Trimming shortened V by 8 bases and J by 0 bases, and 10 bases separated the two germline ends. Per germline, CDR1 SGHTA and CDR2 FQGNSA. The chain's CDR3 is CASGGPPNYGYTF. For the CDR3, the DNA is TGTGCCAGCGGGGGCCCCCCTAACTATGGCTACACCTTC.

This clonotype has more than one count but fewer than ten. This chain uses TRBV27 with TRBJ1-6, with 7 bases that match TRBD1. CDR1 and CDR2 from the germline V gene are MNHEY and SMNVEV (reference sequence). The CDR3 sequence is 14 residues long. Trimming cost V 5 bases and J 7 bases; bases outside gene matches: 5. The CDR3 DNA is TGTGCCAGCAGTCCCGGGACAGCAAATTCACCCCTCCACTTT. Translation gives CASSPGTANSPLHF.

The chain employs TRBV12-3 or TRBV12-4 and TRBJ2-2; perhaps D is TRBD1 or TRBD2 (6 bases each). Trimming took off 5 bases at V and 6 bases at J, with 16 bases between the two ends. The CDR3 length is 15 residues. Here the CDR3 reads CASSPILGGSGELFF. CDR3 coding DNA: TGTGCCAGCAGTCCCATTTTGGGGGGCTCCGGGGAGCTGTTTTTT.

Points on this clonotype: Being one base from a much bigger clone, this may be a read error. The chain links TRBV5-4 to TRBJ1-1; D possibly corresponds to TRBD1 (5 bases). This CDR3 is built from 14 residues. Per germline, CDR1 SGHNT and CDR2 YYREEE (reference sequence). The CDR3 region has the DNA TGTACCAGCAGCTTGGATACAGGGAACACTGAAGCTTTCTTT. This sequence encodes CTSSLDTGNTEAFF.